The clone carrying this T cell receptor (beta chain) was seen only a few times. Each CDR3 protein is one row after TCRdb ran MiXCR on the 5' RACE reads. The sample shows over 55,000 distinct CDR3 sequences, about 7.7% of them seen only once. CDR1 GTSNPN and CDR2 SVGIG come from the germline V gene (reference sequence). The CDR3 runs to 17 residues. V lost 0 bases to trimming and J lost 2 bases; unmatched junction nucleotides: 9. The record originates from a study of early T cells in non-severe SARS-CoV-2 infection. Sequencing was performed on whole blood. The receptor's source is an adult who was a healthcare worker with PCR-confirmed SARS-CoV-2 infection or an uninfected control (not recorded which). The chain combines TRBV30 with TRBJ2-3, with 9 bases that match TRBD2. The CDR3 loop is CAWSVRSGRSNTDTQYF. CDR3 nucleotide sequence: TGTGCCTGGAGTGTTCGAAGCGGGAGGTCTAACACAGATACGCAGTATTTT. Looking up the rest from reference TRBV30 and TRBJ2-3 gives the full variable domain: SQTIHQWPATLVQPVGSPLSLECTVEGTSNPNLYWYRQAAGRGLQLLFYSVGIGQISSEVPQNLSASRPQDRQFILSSKKLLLSDSGFYLCAWSVRSGRSNTDTQYFGPGTRLTVL.